The T cell receptor (beta chain) described here comes from a study of shared clonotypes between healthy human individuals. At the level of the study: Used for every donor were three CD4 naive, three CD4 memory, two CD8 naive and one CD8 memory plate. Broader study findings: The authors sampled blood alone, and tissue repertoires likely differ.

Method: immunoSEQ multiplex PCR; TCRdb's copy keeps in-frame clones and lacks some. The top ten clones hold 0.3% to 0.4% of a sample with 2 million to 2.5 million clones, 85% to 95% of them seen once. As for this clone: The target antigen is unknown.

CDR1 is SGHAT and CDR2 is FQNNGV in the germline V gene. This CDR3 has 18 amino acids. Trimming at V came to 4 bases and at J to 4 bases, leaving 12 bases not matched to a gene. Source material: naive CD4+ T cells from PBMCs. This sample's subset: CD45RA+ positively selected. The genes are TRBV11-2 and TRBJ2-2; 10 bases line up with TRBD2. This TCR derives from a man aged 18 to 29 in good health. Some clones in this sample may be carry-over from other donors' samples. CDR3 bases: TGTGCCAGCAGCTCTAGGCCTACTAGCGGGATAGCCACCGGGGAGCTGTTTTTT. Its translation is CASSSRPTSGIATGELFF.